This T cell receptor beta chain comes out of a study of naive and memory T cell subsets. Whole-study results and caveats: From naive to CM, EM and EMRA, diversity decreased and Gini increased.

Cells stained for CD3, CD4, CD8, CD45RA, CD27 and viability were sorted into four CD45RA/CD27 subsets. The beta constant-region primer was an equimolar mix of two oligonucleotides covering TRBC1 and TRBC2. Nested alpha and beta constant-region primers with the SP2 primer drove four PCR rounds on ligated cDNA. TCRdb independently ran MiXCR on the UMI-ligation and nested PCR reads; one entry per CDR3 protein. The repertoire has 120,000 to 150,000 distinct CDR3 sequences, about 17% of them found once; the top ten carry more than 0.13%. There are a few counts of this clonotype. The antigen remains unidentified. CDR3 length: 18 residues. Germline lookup yields CDR1 SGHNT and CDR2 YYREEE (reference sequence). J was trimmed by 4 bases and V by 4 bases; bases with no gene match: 15.

The J gene is TRBJ2-2, the V gene TRBV5-4; TRBD1 matches 8 bases. The receptor's source is a human donor in good health. The sequenced material came from naive CD4+ T cells from blood. The chain's CDR3 is CASSSGQGTTRATGELFF. The CDR3, as DNA: TGTGCCAGCAGCAGCGGACAGGGAACCACCCGCGCCACCGGGGAGCTGTTTTTT.